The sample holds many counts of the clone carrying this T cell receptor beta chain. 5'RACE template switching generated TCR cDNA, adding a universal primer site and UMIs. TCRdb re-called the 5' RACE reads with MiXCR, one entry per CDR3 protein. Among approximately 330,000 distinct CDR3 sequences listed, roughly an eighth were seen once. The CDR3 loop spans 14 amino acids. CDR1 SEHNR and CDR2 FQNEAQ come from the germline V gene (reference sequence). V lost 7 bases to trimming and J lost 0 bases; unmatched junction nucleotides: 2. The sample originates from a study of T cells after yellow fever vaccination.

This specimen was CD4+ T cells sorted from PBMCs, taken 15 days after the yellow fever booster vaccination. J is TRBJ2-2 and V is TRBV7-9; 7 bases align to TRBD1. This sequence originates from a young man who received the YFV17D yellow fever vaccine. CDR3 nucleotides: TGTGCCAGCACGGACAGGTCGAACACCGGGGAGCTGTTTTTT. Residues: CASTDRSNTGELFF.